What follows is one T cell receptor beta chain and its context. Its antigen remains unidentified. The authors prepared the TCRbeta library with unique molecular identifiers. TCRdb re-analysed the PCR reads in MiXCR, keeping a single row per CDR3 protein. Of 580,000 or so distinct CDR3 sequences listed, 23% are singletons. This sample is drawn from a study of T-cell reconstitution after alpha-beta-depleted transplantation in children. The CDR3 is 15 amino acids. Germline loops: CDR1 MNHNY, CDR2 SVGAGI (reference sequence). V shed 8 bases, J shed 3 bases, and the junction held 9 bases outside the gene matches. Study-level results: Some patients' high day-60 TCRbeta diversity was traced to surviving recipient T cells and thymic progenitors. Expanded graft clones, several hundred of them, were reportedly the source of alpha-beta T cells about two months after transplant.

V gene TRBV6-6 combines with J gene TRBJ1-1, with 10 bases identical to TRBD1. This TCR was recovered from a boy younger than two who had a stem cell transplant for acute myeloid leukemia, so the T cells may come from the graft donor. Sample: PBMCs, mostly from graft donor cells, taken 360 days after TCRalphabeta/CD19-depleted stem cell transplant. CDR3 region: CASHRDRGGDTEAFF. Written as DNA, the CDR3 is TGTGCCAGCCACCGGGACAGGGGAGGTGACACTGAAGCTTTCTTT.